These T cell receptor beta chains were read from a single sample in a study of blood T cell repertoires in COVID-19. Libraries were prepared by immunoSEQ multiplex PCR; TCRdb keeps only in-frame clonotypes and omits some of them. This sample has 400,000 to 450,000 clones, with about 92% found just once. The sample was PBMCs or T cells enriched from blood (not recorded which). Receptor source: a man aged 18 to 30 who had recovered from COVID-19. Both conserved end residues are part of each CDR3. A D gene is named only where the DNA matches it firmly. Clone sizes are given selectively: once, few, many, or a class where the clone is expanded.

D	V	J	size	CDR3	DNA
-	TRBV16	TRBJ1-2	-	CASSQLFSDGYTF	TGTGCCAGCAGCCAATTATTCTCGGATGGCTACACCTTC
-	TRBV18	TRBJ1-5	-	CASSPADLALWPQHF	TGTGCCAGCTCACCCGCGGACCTAGCGTTGTGGCCCCAGCATTTT
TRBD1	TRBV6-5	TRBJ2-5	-	CASSTDRAPETQYF	TGTGCCAGCAGTACTGACAGGGCGCCAGAGACCCAGTACTTC
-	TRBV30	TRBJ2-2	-	CAWRPDPGTGELFF	TGTGCCTGGAGGCCAGACCCGGGCACCGGGGAGCTGTTTTTT
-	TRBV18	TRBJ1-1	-	CASSPQGSNTEAFF	TGTGCCAGCTCACCGCAGGGATCGAACACTGAAGCTTTCTTT
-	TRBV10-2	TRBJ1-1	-	CASRDQQSNTEAFF	TGCGCCAGCAGAGACCAACAGTCAAACACTGAAGCTTTCTTT
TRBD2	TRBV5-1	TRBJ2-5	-	CASSPMRPGLAGGRRETQYF	TGCGCCAGCAGCCCAATGCGGCCGGGACTAGCGGGGGGAAGGAGGGAGACCCAGTACTTC
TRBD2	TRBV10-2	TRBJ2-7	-	CASSDPTSGATYEQYF	TGCGCCAGCAGTGACCCTACTAGCGGGGCGACTTACGAGCAGTACTTC
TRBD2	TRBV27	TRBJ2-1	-	CASSLASGNEQFF	TGTGCCAGCAGTTTGGCTAGCGGGAATGAGCAGTTCTTC
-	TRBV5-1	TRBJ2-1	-	CASSLMSGTYNEQFF	TGCGCCAGCAGCTTGATGTCGGGGACCTACAATGAGCAGTTCTTC
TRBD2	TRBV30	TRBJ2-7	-	CACSGISGRAPYEQYF	TGTGCCTGCAGTGGGATAAGCGGGAGGGCTCCCTACGAGCAGTACTTC
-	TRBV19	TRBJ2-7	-	CASRDPARGYNF	TGTGCCAGCCGTGACCCTGCCAGGGGTTACAACTTC
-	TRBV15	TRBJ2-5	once	CATSMGSLQETQYF	TGTGCCACCAGCATGGGCAGCTTACAAGAGACCCAGTACTTC
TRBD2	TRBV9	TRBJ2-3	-	CASSSPLGTSGRGTQYF	TGTGCCAGCAGCTCGCCCCTGGGGACTAGCGGGAGGGGTACGCAGTATTTT
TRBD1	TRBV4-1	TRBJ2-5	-	CASSQGQGKATQYF	TGCGCCAGCAGCCAGGGACAGGGGAAAGCGACCCAGTACTTC
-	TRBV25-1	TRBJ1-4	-	CASSETGATNEKLFF	TGTGCCAGCAGCGAGACCGGAGCAACTAATGAAAAACTGTTTTTT
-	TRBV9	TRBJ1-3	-	CASSVEGGWGNTIYF	TGTGCCAGCAGCGTAGAAGGCGGCTGGGGAAACACCATATATTTT
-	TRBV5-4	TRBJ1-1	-	CASSLSPQVNTEAFF	TGTGCCAGCAGCCTAAGCCCCCAAGTGAACACTGAAGCTTTCTTT
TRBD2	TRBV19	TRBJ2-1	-	CASKLRGTTNNEQFF	TGTGCCAGTAAGTTGCGCGGGACTACTAACAATGAGCAGTTCTTC
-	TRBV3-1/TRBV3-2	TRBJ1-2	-	CASSQGGRDYGYTF	TGTGCCAGCAGCCAAGGGGGCAGGGACTATGGCTACACCTTC
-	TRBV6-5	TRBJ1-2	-	CASSYDRGPRGYTF	TGTGCCAGCAGTTACGATCGCGGGCCAAGGGGCTACACCTTC
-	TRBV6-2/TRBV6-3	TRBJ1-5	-	CASSVGGHNQPQHF	TGTGCCAGCAGCGTAGGGGGACACAATCAGCCCCAGCATTTT
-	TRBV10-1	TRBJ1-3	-	CASSSQGRGNTIYF	TGCGCCAGCAGCTCACAGGGACGCGGAAACACCATATATTTT
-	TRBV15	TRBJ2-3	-	CATVPFKLSGTQYF	TGTGCCACCGTTCCCTTCAAACTCTCAGGTACGCAGTATTTT
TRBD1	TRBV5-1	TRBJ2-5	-	CASSLGQGIQETQYF	TGCGCCAGCAGCTTGGGACAGGGGATCCAAGAGACCCAGTACTTC
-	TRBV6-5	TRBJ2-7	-	CASRSREQYF	TGTGCCAGCCGAAGCCGCGAGCAGTACTTC
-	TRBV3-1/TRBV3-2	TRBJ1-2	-	CASSPFDGPGYTF	TGTGCCAGCAGCCCTTTCGATGGCCCCGGCTACACCTTC
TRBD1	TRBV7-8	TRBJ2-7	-	CASSLELGQDYEQYF	TGTGCCAGCAGCTTAGAATTGGGACAGGACTACGAGCAGTACTTC
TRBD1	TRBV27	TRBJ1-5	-	CASSLFSRGSQGWRGNQPQHF	TGTGCCAGCAGTTTATTCTCTCGGGGATCACAGGGGTGGAGGGGCAATCAGCCCCAGCATTTT
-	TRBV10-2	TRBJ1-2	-	CASAGVGYGYTF	TGCGCCAGCGCAGGGGTAGGTTATGGCTACACCTTC
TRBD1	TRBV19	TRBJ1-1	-	CASSPFRTGSMNTEAFF	TGTGCCAGTAGTCCATTTAGGACAGGGAGCATGAACACTGAAGCTTTCTTT
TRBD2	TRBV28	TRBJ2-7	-	CASSYRGTRTYEQYF	TGTGCCAGCAGTTATCGAGGGACTAGAACCTACGAGCAGTACTTC
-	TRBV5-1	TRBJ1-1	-	CASSFADRNTEAFF	TGCGCCAGCAGCTTTGCAGACAGGAACACTGAAGCTTTCTTT
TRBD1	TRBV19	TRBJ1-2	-	CASSIDHDRGPTYGYTF	TGTGCCAGTAGTATAGATCATGACAGGGGGCCTACCTATGGCTACACCTTC
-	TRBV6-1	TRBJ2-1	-	CASSEPGVYNEQFF	TGTGCCAGCAGTGAACCGGGGGTCTACAATGAGCAGTTCTTC
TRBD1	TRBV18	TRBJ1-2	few	CASSPSTGHYGYTF	TGTGCCAGCTCACCTTCGACAGGGCACTATGGCTACACCTTC
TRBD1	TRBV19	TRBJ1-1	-	CASSIGTALNTEAFF	TGTGCCAGTAGTATTGGGACAGCTTTGAACACTGAAGCTTTCTTT
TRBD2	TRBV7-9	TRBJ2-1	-	CASSPTSGAYNEQFF	TGTGCCAGCAGCCCAACTAGCGGGGCCTACAATGAGCAGTTCTTC
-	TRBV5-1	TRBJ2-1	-	CASSPGSGPYNEQFF	TGCGCCAGCAGCCCGGGGTCAGGACCCTACAATGAGCAGTTCTTC
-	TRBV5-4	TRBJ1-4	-	CASSSGNVGEKLFF	TGTGCCAGCAGCTCTGGAAATGTCGGGGAAAAACTGTTTTTT
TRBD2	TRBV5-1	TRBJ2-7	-	CASREGLADYEQYF	TGCGCCAGCAGGGAGGGACTAGCGGACTACGAGCAGTACTTC
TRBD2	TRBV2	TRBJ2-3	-	CASREIAGGRNTQYF	TGTGCCAGCAGGGAAATAGCGGGGGGGCGGAATACGCAGTATTTT
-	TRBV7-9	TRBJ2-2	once	CASSLTGDTGELFF	TGTGCCAGCAGCTTAACGGGGGACACCGGGGAGCTGTTTTTT
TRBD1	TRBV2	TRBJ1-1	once	CASSEKGAKFAEAFF	TGTGCCAGCAGTGAGAAGGGGGCGAAATTTGCTGAAGCTTTCTTT
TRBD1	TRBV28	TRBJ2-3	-	CASTPGQGDTDTQYF	TGTGCCAGCACCCCCGGACAGGGAGACACAGATACGCAGTATTTT
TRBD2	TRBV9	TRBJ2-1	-	CASSVGLANNEQFF	TGTGCCAGCAGCGTGGGACTAGCGAACAATGAGCAGTTCTTC
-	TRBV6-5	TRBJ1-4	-	CASRTSGGEKLFF	TGTGCCAGCCGAACCAGCGGGGGTGAAAAACTGTTTTTT
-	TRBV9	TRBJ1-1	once	CASSVDGVEAFF	TGTGCCAGCAGCGTAGACGGGGTTGAAGCTTTCTTT
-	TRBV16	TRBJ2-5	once	CASSPRETQYF	TGTGCCAGCAGCCCTCGAGAGACCCAGTACTTC
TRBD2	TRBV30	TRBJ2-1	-	CAWSGGLAGSQAYNEQFF	TGTGCCTGGAGTGGGGGACTAGCGGGCTCCCAAGCCTACAATGAGCAGTTCTTC
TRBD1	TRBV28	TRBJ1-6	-	CASSPFPGTVNSPLHF	TGTGCCAGCAGTCCATTCCCTGGGACAGTAAATTCACCCCTCCACTTT
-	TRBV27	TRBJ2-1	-	CASSLRAGVEQFF	TGTGCCAGCAGTTTAAGGGCAGGGGTTGAGCAGTTCTTC